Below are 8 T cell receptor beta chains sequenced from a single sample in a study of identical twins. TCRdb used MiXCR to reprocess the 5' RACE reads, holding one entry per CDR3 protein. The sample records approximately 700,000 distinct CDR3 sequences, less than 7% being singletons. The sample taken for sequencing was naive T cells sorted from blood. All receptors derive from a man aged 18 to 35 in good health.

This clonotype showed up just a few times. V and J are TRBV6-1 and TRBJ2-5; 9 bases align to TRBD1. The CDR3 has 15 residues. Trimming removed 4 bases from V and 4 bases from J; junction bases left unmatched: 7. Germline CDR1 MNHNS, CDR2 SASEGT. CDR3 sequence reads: CASSGSGTGIETQYF. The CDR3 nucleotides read TGTGCCAGCAGTGGATCCGGGACAGGGATAGAGACCCAGTACTTC.

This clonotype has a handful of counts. The chain's CDR3 is CASNPGQGASEQYF. DNA of the CDR3: TGTGCCAGCAACCCGGGACAGGGGGCCTCCGAGCAGTACTTC. The gene calls are TRBV5-6 and TRBJ2-7; TRBD1 agrees at 12 bases. The J segment lost 6 bases and the V segment lost 6 bases, leaving 7 bases of the junction unmatched. CDR3 length: 14 residues. Germline V gives CDR1 SGHDT, CDR2 YYEEEE.

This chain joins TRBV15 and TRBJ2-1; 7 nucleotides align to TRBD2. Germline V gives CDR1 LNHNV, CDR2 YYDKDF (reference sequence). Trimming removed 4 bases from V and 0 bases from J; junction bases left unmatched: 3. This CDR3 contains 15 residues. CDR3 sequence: CATSKGGSSYNEQFF. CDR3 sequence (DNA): TGTGCCACCAGCAAAGGCGGGAGCTCCTACAATGAGCAGTTCTTC.

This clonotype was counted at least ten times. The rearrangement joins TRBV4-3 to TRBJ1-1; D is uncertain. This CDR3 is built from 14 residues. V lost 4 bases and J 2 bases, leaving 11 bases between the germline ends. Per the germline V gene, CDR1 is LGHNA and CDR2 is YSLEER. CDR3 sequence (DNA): TGCGCCAGCAGCCTGCTGACGGGTAACACTGAAGCTTTCTTT. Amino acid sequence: CASSLLTGNTEAFF.

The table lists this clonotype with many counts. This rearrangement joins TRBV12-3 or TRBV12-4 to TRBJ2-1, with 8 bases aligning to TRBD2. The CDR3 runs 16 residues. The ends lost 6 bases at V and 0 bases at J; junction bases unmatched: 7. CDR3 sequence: CASSLTSGSSYNEQFF. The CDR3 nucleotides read TGTGCCAGCAGCCTCACTAGCGGTAGCTCCTACAATGAGCAGTTCTTC.

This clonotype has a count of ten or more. CDR3 DNA sequence: TGTGCCAGCAGCTTGGCCCAACCAACTAGCAAGATCAATGAGCAGTTCTTC. This gives the protein CASSLAQPTSKINEQFF. The chain employs TRBV5-6 and TRBJ2-1; possible D gene TRBD2, 6 bases. This CDR3 comprises 17 residues. Germline CDR1 is SGHDT and CDR2 is YYEEEE. V was pared by 0 bases and J by 6 bases, with 19 bases between.

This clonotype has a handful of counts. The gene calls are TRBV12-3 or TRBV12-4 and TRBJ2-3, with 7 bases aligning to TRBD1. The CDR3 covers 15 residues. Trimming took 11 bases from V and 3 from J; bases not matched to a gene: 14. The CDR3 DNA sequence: TGTGCCTGCAAACGGACAGGCTCCCCAACAGATACGCAGTATTTT. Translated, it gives CACKRTGSPTDTQYF.

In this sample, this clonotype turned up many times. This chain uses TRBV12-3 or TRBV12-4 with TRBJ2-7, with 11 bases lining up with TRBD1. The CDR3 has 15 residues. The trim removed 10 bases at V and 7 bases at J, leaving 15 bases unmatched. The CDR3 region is CANEVQGQGVREQYF. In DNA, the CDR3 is TGTGCCAACGAGGTACAGGGACAGGGGGTGAGGGAGCAGTACTTC.